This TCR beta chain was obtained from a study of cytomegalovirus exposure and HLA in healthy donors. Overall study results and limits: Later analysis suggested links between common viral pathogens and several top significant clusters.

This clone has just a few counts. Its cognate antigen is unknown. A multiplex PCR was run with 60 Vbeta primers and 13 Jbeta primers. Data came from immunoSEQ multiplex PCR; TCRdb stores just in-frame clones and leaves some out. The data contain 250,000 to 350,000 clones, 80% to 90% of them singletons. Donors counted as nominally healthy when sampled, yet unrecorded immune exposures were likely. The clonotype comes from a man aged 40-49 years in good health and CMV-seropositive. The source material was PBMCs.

The DNA of the CDR3 is TGTGCCAGCAGTCCAGGGATCCTCATGAACACTGAAGCTTTCTTT. Translation gives CASSPGILMNTEAFF. The chain has TRBV28 and TRBJ1-1; TRBD1 is a possible D gene (5 bases). Germline V gives CDR1 MDHEN, CDR2 SYDVKM. This CDR3 spans 15 amino acids. Trimming shortened V by 5 bases and J by 0 bases, and 13 bases separated the two germline ends.